This T cell receptor (beta chain) originates from a study of cytomegalovirus exposure and HLA in healthy donors. Each donor was healthy, and each was a bone marrow donor. Researchers ran the PCR with 60 Vbeta and 13 Jbeta primers. Repertoires were generated with immunoSEQ multiplex PCR, while TCRdb's copy carries only in-frame clones and drops some. The sample yields some 98,000 clones, about four fifths seen once. This CDR3 has 14 residues. From germline, CDR1 is MDHEN and CDR2 SYDVKM. V shed 6 bases and J 3 bases; nucleotides not matched to a gene: 5. The chain links TRBV28 to TRBJ2-7; 10 nucleotides align to TRBD2. The sequenced sample was PBMCs. This TCR came from a female donor in good health and CMV-seropositive. The CDR3 DNA reads as TGTGCCAGCAGGGACGGGACTAGCGTCTACGAGCAGTACTTC. It codes for CASRDGTSVYEQYF. Full variable domain (rest looked up from reference TRBV28 and TRBJ2-7): DVKVTQSSRYLVKRTGEKVFLECVQDMDHENMFWYRQDPGLGLRLIYFSYDVKMKEKGDIPEGYSVSREKKERFSLILESASTNQTSMYLCASRDGTSVYEQYFGPGTRLTVT.